The clone carrying this TCR beta chain was seen only a few times. The data are from a study of blood T cell repertoires in COVID-19. Study details: Researchers got acute and convalescent COVID-19 samples from the United States, Italy and Spain. Sample material is recorded as cDNA or gDNA derived from T cells, B-cell-depleted T cells, or PBMCs.

V lost 4 bases and J lost 8; bases outside the gene matches: 8. Germline CDR1 LNHDA, CDR2 SQIVND (reference sequence). The CDR3 totals 16 residues. In terms of age and location, participants ranged from about 18 to 90 years and lived in fewer than 30 US areas. As originally analysed: Estimation of nucleated cell counts relied on the amplification of reference gene primers. Produced via immunoSEQ multiplex PCR; TCRdb's table is partial and in-frame only. V, J and clone size were drawn from that table, and D and trimming were deduced from the DNA. The sample lists approximately 150,000 clones; around four fifths were seen once.

The J gene is TRBJ2-1, the V gene TRBV19; 13 bases match TRBD2. The source of this sequence is a woman aged 50 to 65 with acute COVID-19. The sequencing sample was made of PBMCs or T cells enriched from blood (not recorded which). For the CDR3, the DNA is TGTGCCAGTAGTAGTTCGACTAGCGGGAGGTCTGATGAGCAGTTCTTC. Translated: CASSSSTSGRSDEQFF.